This T cell receptor (beta chain) was identified during a study of blood T cells in healthy people across ages. Study results and limitations: The CMV status of each donor remained undetermined, and this could have confounded shifts in expanded clonotypes.

Comments on this clonotype: No antigen is known for it.

The sample providers were healthy Caucasian people from Russia, aged roughly 6 to 90. A second PCR, run for about 7 to 11 cycles, used a sample-barcoded 5' primer plus a J-beta primer mix. A 12-random-nucleotide template-switch adaptor tagged each cDNA molecule. MiXCR, applied by TCRdb to the 5' RACE reads, yields one record per CDR3 protein. The data contain 1,800,000 or so distinct CDR3 sequences, roughly two fifths of them singletons. This receptor was identified in a human donor in good health. Sequenced: blood.

CDR3 residues: CASGLRGDQPQHF. As DNA, the CDR3 is TGTGCCAGCGGCCTAAGAGGGGATCAGCCCCAGCATTTT. The rearrangement joins TRBV7-2 to TRBJ1-5; D might be TRBD1 (5 bases). This CDR3 has 13 residues. Germline V gives CDR1 SGHTA, CDR2 FQGNSA. Trimming removed 8 bases from V and 5 bases from J, with 13 bases in between. Together with reference TRBV7-2 and TRBJ1-5, the CDR3 gives the full variable domain: GAGVSQSPSNKVTEKGKDVELRCDPISGHTALYWYRQSLGQGLEFLIYFQGNSAPDKSGLPSDRFSAERTGGSVSTLTIQRTQQEDSAVYLCASGLRGDQPQHFGDGTRLSIL.